This T cell receptor beta chain was found in a study of CD8 T cells in Susac syndrome. RNA, at roughly 0.5 to 1 ug, was reverse transcribed with random hexamers. Amplification of TCR beta CDR3 by immunoSEQ multiplex PCR spanned 54 Vbeta and 13 Jbeta. TCRdb called the immunoSEQ multiplex PCR reads again in MiXCR, with one record for every CDR3 protein. This sample has about 170,000 distinct CDR3 sequences, with roughly 92% found just once. The sequenced target, TCR beta, came from blood CD8+ and CD4+ T cells. The CDR3 totals 13 residues. V shed 6 bases and J shed 0 bases, with 9 bases lying between them. Germline assignment: CDR1 SGHTA and CDR2 FQGNSA.

This clonotype originated in a human donor with multiple sclerosis. Sequencing was done on a sample of CD4+ T cells from PBMCs. The chain couples TRBV7-2 to TRBJ2-7; maybe TRBD1 (6 bases). CDR3 loop: CASRDRSSYEQYF. The DNA of the CDR3 is TGTGCCAGCAGGGACAGAAGCTCCTACGAGCAGTACTTC.